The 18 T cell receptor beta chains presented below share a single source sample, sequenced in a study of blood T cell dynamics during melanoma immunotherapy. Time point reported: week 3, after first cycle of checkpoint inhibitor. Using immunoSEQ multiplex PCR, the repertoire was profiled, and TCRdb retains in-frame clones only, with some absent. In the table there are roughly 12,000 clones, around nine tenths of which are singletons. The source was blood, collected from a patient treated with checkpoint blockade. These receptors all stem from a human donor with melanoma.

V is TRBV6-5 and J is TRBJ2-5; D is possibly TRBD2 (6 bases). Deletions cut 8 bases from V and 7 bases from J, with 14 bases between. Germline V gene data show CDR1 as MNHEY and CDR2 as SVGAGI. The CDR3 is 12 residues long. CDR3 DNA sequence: TGTGCCAGCCGGAGGGCCACCGGGACCCAGTACTTC. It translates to CASRRATGTQYF.

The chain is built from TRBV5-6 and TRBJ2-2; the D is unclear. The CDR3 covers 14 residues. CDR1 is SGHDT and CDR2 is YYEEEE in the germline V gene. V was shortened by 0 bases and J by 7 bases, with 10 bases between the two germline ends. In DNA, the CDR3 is TGTGCCAGCAGCTTGGTGAGATCGATCGGGGAGCTGTTTTTT. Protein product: CASSLVRSIGELFF.

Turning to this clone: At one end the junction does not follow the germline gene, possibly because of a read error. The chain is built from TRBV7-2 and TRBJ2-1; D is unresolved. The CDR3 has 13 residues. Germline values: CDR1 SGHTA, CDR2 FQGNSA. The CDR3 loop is CASSSRSRASPIF. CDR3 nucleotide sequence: TGTGCCAGCAGCTCCCGGTCTAGAGCCTCTCCGATCTTC.

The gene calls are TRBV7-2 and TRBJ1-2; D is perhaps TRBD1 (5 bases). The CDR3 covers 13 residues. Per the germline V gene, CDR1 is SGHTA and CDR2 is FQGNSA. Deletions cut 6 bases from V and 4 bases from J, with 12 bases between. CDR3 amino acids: CASREQVIYGYTF. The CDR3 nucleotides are TGTGCCAGCAGGGAACAGGTTATCTATGGCTACACCTTC.

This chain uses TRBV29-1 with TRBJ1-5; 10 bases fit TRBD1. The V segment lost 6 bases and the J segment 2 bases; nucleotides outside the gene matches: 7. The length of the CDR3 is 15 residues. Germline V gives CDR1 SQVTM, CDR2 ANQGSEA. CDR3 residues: CSVARGTGGNQPQHF. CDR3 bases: TGCAGCGTCGCCCGAGGGACAGGGGGCAATCAGCCCCAGCATTTT.

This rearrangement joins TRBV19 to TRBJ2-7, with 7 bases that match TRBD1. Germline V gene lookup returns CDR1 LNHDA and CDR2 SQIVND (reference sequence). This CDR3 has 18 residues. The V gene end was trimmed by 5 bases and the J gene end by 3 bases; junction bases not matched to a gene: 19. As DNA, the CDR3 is TGTGCCAGTAGTTCCTTCGCTGGAAGGGGGCTAGGCTACTACGAGCAGTACTTC. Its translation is CASSSFAGRGLGYYEQYF.

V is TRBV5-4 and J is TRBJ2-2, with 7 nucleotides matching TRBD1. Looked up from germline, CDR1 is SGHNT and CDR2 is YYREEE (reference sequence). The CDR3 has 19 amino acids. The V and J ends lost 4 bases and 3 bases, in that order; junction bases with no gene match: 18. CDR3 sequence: CASSPPTATTGIYTGELFF. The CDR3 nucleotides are TGTGCCAGCAGCCCACCGACAGCCACGACAGGGATTTACACCGGGGAGCTGTTTTTT.

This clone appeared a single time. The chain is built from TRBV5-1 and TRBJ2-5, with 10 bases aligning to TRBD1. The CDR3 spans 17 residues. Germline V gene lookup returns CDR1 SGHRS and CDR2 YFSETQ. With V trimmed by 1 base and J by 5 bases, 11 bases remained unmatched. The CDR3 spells CASSLRSPTGGRETQYF. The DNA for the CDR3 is TGCGCCAGCAGCTTGAGGTCACCGACAGGGGGCCGGGAGACCCAGTACTTC.

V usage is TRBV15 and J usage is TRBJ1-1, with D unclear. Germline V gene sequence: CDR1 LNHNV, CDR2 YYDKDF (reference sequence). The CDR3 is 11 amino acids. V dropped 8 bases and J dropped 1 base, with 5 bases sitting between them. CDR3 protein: CATSENTEAFF. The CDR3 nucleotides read TGTGCCACCTCCGAGAACACTGAAGCTTTCTTT.

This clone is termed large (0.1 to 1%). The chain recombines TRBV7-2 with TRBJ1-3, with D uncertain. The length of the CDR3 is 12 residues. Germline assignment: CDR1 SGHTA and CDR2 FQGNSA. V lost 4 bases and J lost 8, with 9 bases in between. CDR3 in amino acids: CASSSASHTIYF. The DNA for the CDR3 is TGTGCCAGCAGCTCGGCGAGCCACACCATATATTTT.

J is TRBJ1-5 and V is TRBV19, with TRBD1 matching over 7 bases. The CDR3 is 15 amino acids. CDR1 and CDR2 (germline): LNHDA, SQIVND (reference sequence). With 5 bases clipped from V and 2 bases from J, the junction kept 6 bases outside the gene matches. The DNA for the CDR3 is TGTGCCAGTAGTCTCTACAGGGGCGGCAATCAGCCCCAGCATTTT. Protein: CASSLYRGGNQPQHF.

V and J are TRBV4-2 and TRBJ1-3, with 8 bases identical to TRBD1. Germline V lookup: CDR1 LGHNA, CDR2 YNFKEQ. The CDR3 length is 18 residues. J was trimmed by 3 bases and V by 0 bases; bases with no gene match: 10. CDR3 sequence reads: CASSQDGDRRVVGNTIYF. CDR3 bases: TGTGCCAGCAGCCAAGATGGGGACAGGCGAGTTGTTGGAAACACCATATATTTT.

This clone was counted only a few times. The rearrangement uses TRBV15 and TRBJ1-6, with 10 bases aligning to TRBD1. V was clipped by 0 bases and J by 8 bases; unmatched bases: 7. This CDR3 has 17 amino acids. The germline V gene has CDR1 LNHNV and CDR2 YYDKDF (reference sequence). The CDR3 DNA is TGTGCCACCAGCAGAGAGCTGGGACAGGGGATAGATTCACCCCTCCACTTT. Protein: CATSRELGQGIDSPLHF.

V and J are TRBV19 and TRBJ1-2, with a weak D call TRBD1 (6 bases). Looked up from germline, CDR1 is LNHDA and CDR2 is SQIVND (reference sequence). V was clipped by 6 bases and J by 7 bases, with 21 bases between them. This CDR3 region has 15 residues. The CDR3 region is CASSRAGAFLGGYTF. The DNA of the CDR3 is TGTGCCAGTAGCAGGGCAGGGGCCTTCTTAGGTGGCTACACCTTC.

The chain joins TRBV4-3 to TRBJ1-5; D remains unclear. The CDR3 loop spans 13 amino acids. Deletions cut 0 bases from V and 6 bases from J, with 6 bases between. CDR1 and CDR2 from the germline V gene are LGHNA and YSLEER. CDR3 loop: CASSQDISQPQHF. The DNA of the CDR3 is TGCGCCAGCAGCCAAGATATTAGTCAGCCCCAGCATTTT.

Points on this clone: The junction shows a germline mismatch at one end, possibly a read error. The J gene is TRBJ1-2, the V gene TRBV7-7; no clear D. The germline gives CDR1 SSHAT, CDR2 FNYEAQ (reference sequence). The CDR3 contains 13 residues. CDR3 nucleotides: TGTGCTAGCAGTCCCGACAAGAACTATGGCTACACCTTC. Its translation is CASSPDKNYGYTF. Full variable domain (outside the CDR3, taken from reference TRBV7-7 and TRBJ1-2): GAGVSQSPRYKVTKRGQDVTLRCDPISSHATLYWYQQALGQGPEFLTYFNYEAQPDKSGLPSDRFSAERPEGSISTLTIQRTEQRDSAMYRCASSPDKNYGYTFGSGTRLTVV.

CDR3 sequence (DNA): TGTGCCAGCAGTTTCGAGTTCCGCCCGACCCATTCACCCCTCCACTTT. Translation gives CASSFEFRPTHSPLHF. V usage is TRBV6-5 and J usage is TRBJ1-6, with D hard to call. The germline CDR1 and CDR2 sequences are MNHEY and SVGAGI. The V and J ends lost 4 bases and 8 bases respectively, with 18 bases between them. This CDR3 spans 16 amino acids.

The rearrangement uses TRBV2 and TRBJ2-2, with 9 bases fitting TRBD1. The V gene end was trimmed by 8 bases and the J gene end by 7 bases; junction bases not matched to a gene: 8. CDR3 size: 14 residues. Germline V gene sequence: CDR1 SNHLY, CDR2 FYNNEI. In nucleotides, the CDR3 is TGTGCCAGCTGGGGGACAGGGATCGACGGGGAGCTGTTTTTT. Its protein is CASWGTGIDGELFF.